These 5 T cell receptor beta chains were all obtained from the same sample, sequenced in a study of response to subunit inactivated influenza vaccine. TCRdb re-analysed the RT-PCR reads in MiXCR, keeping a single row per CDR3 protein. The table includes more than 550,000 distinct CDR3 sequences, about 12% detected once. The starting material was PBMCs from blood, obtained on the day of vaccination. Receptors were obtained from a man between 50 and 59 years old who received an inactivated influenza vaccine.

This clonotype came up a few times. The chain links TRBV20-1 to TRBJ2-3; the D gene is possibly TRBD1 (6 bases). Germline CDR1 DFQATT, CDR2 SNEGSKA (reference sequence). This CDR3 is built from 13 residues. V lost 8 bases and J lost 1, with 13 bases in between. This CDR3 reads CSPADSRTDTQYF. The CDR3 bases are TGCAGTCCCGCGGACAGCCGCACAGATACGCAGTATTTT.

This rearrangement joins TRBV6-2 or TRBV6-3 to TRBJ2-7; 9 bases are shared with TRBD2. Losses at the gene ends were 0 bases for V and 3 bases for J; bases not matched to a gene: 6. Germline-derived CDR1 and CDR2 are MNHEY and SVGEGT. The CDR3 extends over 16 amino acids. DNA of the CDR3: TGTGCCAGCAGTTACTCTCCTAGCGGGATTATCTACGAGCAGTACTTC. Translation gives CASSYSPSGIIYEQYF.

This clonotype has only a few counts. The chain combines TRBV7-2 with TRBJ1-2, with D uncertain. The CDR3 extends over 12 amino acids. CDR1 and CDR2 (germline): SGHTA, FQGNSA. Between the trimmed V and J ends, which lost 8 bases and 4 bases, there was a span of 11 bases. CDR3 sequence (DNA): TGTGCCAGCGACCAGGTCGGCTATGGCTACACCTTC. Its translation: CASDQVGYGYTF.

The chain recombines TRBV4-2 with TRBJ2-1, with D unclear. CDR1 is LGHNA, CDR2 YNFKEQ, per germline. The CDR3 has 15 amino acids. V lost 1 base and J lost 4, with 11 bases in between. The CDR3 loop is CASSQGSSLYNEQFF. CDR3 DNA sequence: TGTGCCAGCAGCCAAGGGAGTAGCCTGTACAATGAGCAGTTCTTC.

V is TRBV18 and J is TRBJ2-1; possibly TRBD1 or TRBD2 for D (6 bases each). The CDR3 has 14 amino acids. Germline V gene data show CDR1 as KGHSH and CDR2 as LQKENI. Trimming removed 3 bases at V and 6 bases at J, with 12 bases between. CDR3 bases: TGTGCCAGCTCACCTCCGGGGGCCTCCAATGAGCAGTTCTTC. It translates to CASSPPGASNEQFF.